This entry features one T cell receptor beta chain sequence. Repertoires were generated with immunoSEQ multiplex PCR, while TCRdb's copy carries only in-frame clones and drops some. The sample contains about 280,000 clones, 80% to 90% of which appear only once. The data were obtained in a study of blood T cell repertoires in COVID-19. Study summary: The analysed material was cDNA or gDNA that came from T cells, B-cell-depleted T cells, or PBMCs.

This TCR was recovered from a woman aged 30 to 39 with acute COVID-19. Sequencing was performed on PBMCs or T cells enriched from blood (not recorded which).

The CDR3 DNA sequence: TGCGCCAGCAGTATAGCGGGCGACGGTTCCAATGAGCAGTTCTTC. Translated: CASSIAGDGSNEQFF. V is TRBV5-1 and J is TRBJ2-1; 7 bases agree with TRBD2. The germline V gene encodes CDR1 SGHRS and CDR2 YFSETQ. This CDR3 is built from 15 residues. J lost 6 bases, V lost 5 bases, and 11 bases had no gene match.